The next 21 T cell receptor beta chains were all read from a single sample in a study of shared clonotypes between healthy human individuals. The assay was immunoSEQ multiplex PCR, and TCRdb's table has in-frame clones only and misses some. The sample carries over a million clones, more than 65% recorded once. Sequenced input: memory CD4+ T cells sorted from blood. Subset reported: CD45RA-negative fraction. The receptors here all came from a man between 18 and 35 years old in good health.

V gene TRBV28 combines with J gene TRBJ2-1; tentatively, D is TRBD1 or TRBD2 (5 bases each). Trimming took 3 bases from V and 1 from J, leaving 13 bases between them. This CDR3 comprises 16 residues. CDR1 MDHEN and CDR2 SYDVKM come from the germline V gene. CDR3 DNA: TGTGCCAGCAGTTTTTCAGGGAGCTATTCCTACAATGAGCAGTTCTTC. Its protein is CASSFSGSYSYNEQFF.

The J gene is TRBJ2-7, the V gene TRBV5-1; TRBD1 agrees at 10 bases. Trimming removed 7 bases from V and 3 bases from J; junction bases left unmatched: 10. Germline loops: CDR1 SGHRS, CDR2 YFSETQ. The CDR3 has 15 residues. The CDR3 bases are TGCGCCAGCCGAACCGGGACAGGGGAGGTCTACGAGCAGTACTTC. Encoded protein: CASRTGTGEVYEQYF. Full variable domain (missing parts from reference TRBV5-1 and TRBJ2-7): KAGVTQTPRYLIKTRGQQVTLSCSPISGHRSVSWYQQTPGQGLQFLFEYFSETQRNKGNFPGRFSGRQFSNSRSEMNVSTLELGDSALYLCASRTGTGEVYEQYFGPGTRLTVT.

This clone has just a few counts. This chain connects TRBV6-1 to TRBJ1-1; a possible D gene is TRBD1 (6 bases). The CDR3 spans 15 residues. In germline, CDR1 is MNHNS, CDR2 SASEGT. The V end was cut by 7 bases, the J end by 0 bases, with 15 bases between. The CDR3 loop is CASTTLQGMNTEAFF. The CDR3 nucleotides are TGTGCCAGCACCACTTTACAGGGAATGAACACTGAAGCTTTCTTT.

This chain uses TRBV27 with TRBJ2-6; the match to TRBD1 covers 8 bases. V trimming: 3 bases; J trimming: 0 bases; junction bases outside the gene matches: 13. From germline, CDR1 is MNHEY and CDR2 SMNVEV (reference sequence). CDR3 length: 20 amino acids. Here the CDR3 reads CASSFQASGTGVSGANVLTF. Written as DNA, the CDR3 is TGTGCCAGCAGTTTTCAAGCCTCCGGGACAGGAGTCTCTGGGGCCAACGTCCTGACTTTC.

The rearrangement joins TRBV4-1 to TRBJ1-1, with 7 nucleotides matching TRBD1. CDR1 MGHRA and CDR2 YSYEKL come from the germline V gene. J lost 5 bases, V lost 7 bases, and 16 bases had no gene match. This CDR3 is built from 16 residues. The CDR3 protein is CASTSEGGRGRTEAFF. As DNA, the CDR3 is TGCGCCAGCACTTCTGAGGGGGGTAGGGGGCGGACTGAAGCTTTCTTT.

This chain joins TRBV5-1 and TRBJ2-1, with 9 bases aligning to TRBD2. Germline trimming cut 7 bases from V and 8 bases from J; bases unmatched to any gene: 7. The CDR3 has 13 amino acids. Germline CDR1 and CDR2: SGHRS and YFSETQ. CDR3 nucleotide sequence: TGCGCCAGCCGTAGCGGGAGAATCGATGAGCAGTTCTTC. This translates into CASRSGRIDEQFF. The variable domain in full, completed from reference TRBV5-1 and TRBJ2-1, reads KAGVTQTPRYLIKTRGQQVTLSCSPISGHRSVSWYQQTPGQGLQFLFEYFSETQRNKGNFPGRFSGRQFSNSRSEMNVSTLELGDSALYLCASRSGRIDEQFFGPGTRLTVL.

This rearrangement joins TRBV10-1 to TRBJ2-3; D possibly uses TRBD1 or TRBD2 (5 bases each). CDR1 WNHNN and CDR2 SYGVQD come from the germline V gene (reference sequence). This CDR3 has 15 amino acids. Trimming pared 4 bases from V and 5 bases from J, leaving 16 bases between. The DNA of the CDR3 is TGCGCCAGCAGTGGCCAAGACAGCCGGGGAGATACGCAGTATTTT. Its protein product is CASSGQDSRGDTQYF.

The chain is built from TRBV2 and TRBJ1-2, with 8 nucleotides matching TRBD1. V lost 5 bases and J lost 5; bases outside the gene matches: 4. The CDR3 is made up of 13 amino acids. The germline V gene has CDR1 SNHLY and CDR2 FYNNEI. Written as DNA, the CDR3 is TGTGCCAGCAGTCCAACAGGGGGGTATGGCTACACCTTC. It specifies CASSPTGGYGYTF.

Comments on this clone: The sample holds other DNA sequences that translate to the same CDR3. The V call is TRBV7-2, the J call TRBJ2-2, with 14 bases that match TRBD2. There are 16 residues in the CDR3. V was clipped by 5 bases and J by 7 bases; unmatched bases: 6. Germline CDR1 is SGHTA and CDR2 is FQGNSA. In DNA, the CDR3 is TGTGCCAGCAGCCCAGGACTAGCGGGAGGTCTCGGGGAGCTGTTTTTT. This gives the protein CASSPGLAGGLGELFF.

CDR3 coding DNA: TGTGCCAGCAGTTTACGGACAGGGGAAGAGCAGTACTTC. Its protein is CASSLRTGEEQYF. The chain carries TRBV28 and TRBJ2-7; 9 bases agree with TRBD1. The CDR3 consists of 13 residues. The germline gives CDR1 MDHEN, CDR2 SYDVKM. The trim removed 2 bases at V and 7 bases at J, leaving 3 bases unmatched. Variable domain in full (rest from reference TRBV28 and TRBJ2-7): DVKVTQSSRYLVKRTGEKVFLECVQDMDHENMFWYRQDPGLGLRLIYFSYDVKMKEKGDIPEGYSVSREKKERFSLILESASTNQTSMYLCASSLRTGEEQYFGPGTRLTVT.

The chain recombines TRBV2 with TRBJ1-2; TRBD1 agrees at 11 bases. Germline CDR1 reads SNHLY; CDR2 reads FYNNEI. There are 15 residues in the CDR3. V gave up 6 bases and J gave up 8 bases; unmatched junction bases: 11. The CDR3 here is CASSGGGTGGSGYTF. In nucleotides, the CDR3 is TGTGCCAGCAGCGGAGGTGGGACAGGGGGGTCGGGCTACACCTTC. The whole variable domain, remainder taken from reference TRBV2 and TRBJ1-2, is EPEVTQTPSHQVTQMGQEVILRCVPISNHLYFYWYRQILGQKVEFLVSFYNNEISEKSEIFDDQFSVERPDGSNFTLKIRSTKLEDSAMYFCASSGGGTGGSGYTFGSGTRLTVV.

This clone was seen more than once but under ten times. The gene calls are TRBV10-2 and TRBJ2-7, with 12 positions matching TRBD2. Germline V gene data show CDR1 as WSHSY and CDR2 as SAAADI. The CDR3 contains 15 residues. V lost 3 bases and J lost 1; bases outside the gene matches: 1. The CDR3, as DNA: TGCGCCAGCAGTGAAACTAGCGGGAGGTCCTACGAGCAGTACTTC. Its translation is CASSETSGRSYEQYF.

The chain carries TRBV14 and TRBJ2-7, with TRBD2 matching 9 bases. V trimming: 0 bases; J trimming: 4 bases; junction bases outside the gene matches: 4. Germline V CDR1 and CDR2: SGHDN, FVKESK. The CDR3 runs to 15 residues. The CDR3 sequence is CASSQDSGRRYEQYF. The CDR3 DNA reads TGTGCCAGCAGCCAAGATAGCGGGAGAAGATACGAGCAGTACTTC.

The V and J genes are TRBV7-2 and TRBJ2-3; 7 bases line up with TRBD2. The germline V gene has CDR1 SGHTA and CDR2 FQGNSA. V dropped 11 bases and J dropped 5; count of bases not matched to a gene: 13. The CDR3 contains 14 residues. The CDR3 nucleotides are TGTGCCGGCCGACCCCTAGCGGAGGGAGATACGCAGTATTTT. This codes for CAGRPLAEGDTQYF.

The genes are TRBV19 and TRBJ2-2; the D is unclear. From germline, CDR1 is LNHDA and CDR2 SQIVND (reference sequence). Deletions cut 1 base from V and 7 bases from J, with 10 bases between. The CDR3 covers 14 residues. The CDR3 sequence: CASSIGSFGGELFF. CDR3 DNA: TGTGCCAGTAGTATAGGGAGTTTCGGCGGGGAGCTGTTTTTT.

Regarding this clone: Other DNA sequences in the sample encode the same CDR3. This rearrangement joins TRBV7-2 to TRBJ2-3; 9 bases line up with TRBD2. Trimming took 3 bases from V and 3 from J; bases not matched to a gene: 4. Germline lookup yields CDR1 SGHTA and CDR2 FQGNSA. The CDR3 has 15 amino acids. CDR3 bases: TGTGCCAGCAGCTTCGGCGGGAGGGCAACAGATACGCAGTATTTT. Its protein product is CASSFGGRATDTQYF. The whole variable domain, filled in from reference TRBV7-2 and TRBJ2-3, reads GAGVSQSPSNKVTEKGKDVELRCDPISGHTALYWYRQSLGQGLEFLIYFQGNSAPDKSGLPSDRFSAERTGGSVSTLTIQRTQQEDSAVYLCASSFGGRATDTQYFGPGTRLTVL.

This clone was seen at least ten times. The genes are TRBV6-1 and TRBJ2-7, with D perhaps TRBD1 (6 bases). CDR1 is MNHNS and CDR2 is SASEGT in the germline V gene. The CDR3 spans 12 residues. V was pared by 9 bases and J by 3 bases, with 12 bases between. The DNA for the CDR3 is TGTGCCAGTAACAGGGAATACTACGAGCAGTACTTC. Protein sequence: CASNREYYEQYF.

The CDR3 spells CASSVPGTSGRWTLVQYF. The DNA for the CDR3 is TGTGCCAGCAGCGTCCCCGGGACTAGCGGGAGGTGGACTTTGGTGCAGTACTTC. This sequence joins TRBV9 and TRBJ2-7, with 15 nucleotides matching TRBD2. Germline V gene sequence: CDR1 SGDLS, CDR2 YYNGEE. The CDR3 consists of 18 residues. V was clipped by 2 bases and J by 9 bases; unmatched bases: 15.

The chain combines TRBV10-3 with TRBJ2-2; TRBD1 aligns across 7 bases. CDR3 length: 15 amino acids. With 3 bases clipped from V and 5 bases from J, the junction kept 6 bases outside the gene matches. CDR1 and CDR2 (germline): ENHRY, SYGVKD. CDR3 sequence (DNA): TGTGCCATCAGTGAAAAGGGGGCGCGGACCGGGGAGCTGTTTTTT. Amino acid sequence: CAISEKGARTGELFF.

This clone came up a few times. The chain recombines TRBV9 with TRBJ2-5; D remains unclear. CDR1 and CDR2 (germline): SGDLS, YYNGEE. The CDR3 spans 13 residues. V was trimmed by 4 bases and J by 5 bases, leaving 12 bases between them. CDR3 sequence reads: CASSPSGGETQYF. For the CDR3, the DNA is TGTGCCAGCAGCCCCTCAGGTGGGGAGACCCAGTACTTC.

The chain employs TRBV4-1 and TRBJ2-3; D might be TRBD1 (6 bases). CDR1 is MGHRA, CDR2 YSYEKL, per germline. V lost 3 bases and J 2 bases, leaving 15 bases between the germline ends. The CDR3 length is 16 residues. CDR3 in amino acids: CASSQAGESITDTQYF. CDR3 in DNA: TGCGCCAGCAGCCAGGCAGGGGAATCCATCACAGATACGCAGTATTTT.